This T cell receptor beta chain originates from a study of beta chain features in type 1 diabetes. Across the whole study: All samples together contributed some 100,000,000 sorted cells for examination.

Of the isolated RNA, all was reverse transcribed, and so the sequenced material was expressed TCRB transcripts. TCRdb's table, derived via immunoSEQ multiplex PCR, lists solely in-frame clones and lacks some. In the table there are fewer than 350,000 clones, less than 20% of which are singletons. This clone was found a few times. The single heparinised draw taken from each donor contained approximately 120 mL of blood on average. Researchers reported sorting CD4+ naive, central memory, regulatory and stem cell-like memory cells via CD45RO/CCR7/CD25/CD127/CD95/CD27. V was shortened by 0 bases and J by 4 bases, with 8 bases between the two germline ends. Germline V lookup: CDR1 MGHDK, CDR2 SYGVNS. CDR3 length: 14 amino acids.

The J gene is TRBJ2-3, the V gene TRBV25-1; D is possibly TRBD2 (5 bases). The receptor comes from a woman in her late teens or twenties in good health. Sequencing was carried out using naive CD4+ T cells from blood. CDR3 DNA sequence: TGTGCCAGCAGTGAATATGAGGGAGCAGATACGCAGTATTTT. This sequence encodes CASSEYEGADTQYF.